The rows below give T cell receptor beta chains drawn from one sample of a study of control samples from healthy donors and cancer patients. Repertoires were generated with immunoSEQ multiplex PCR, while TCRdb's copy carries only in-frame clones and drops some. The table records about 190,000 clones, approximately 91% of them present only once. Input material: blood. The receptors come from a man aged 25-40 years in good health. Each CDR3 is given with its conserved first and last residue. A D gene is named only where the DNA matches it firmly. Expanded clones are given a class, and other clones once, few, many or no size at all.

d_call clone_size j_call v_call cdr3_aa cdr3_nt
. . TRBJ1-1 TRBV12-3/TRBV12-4 CASSPLGAAEAFF TGTGCCAGCAGCCCTCTGGGCGCGGCTGAAGCTTTCTTT
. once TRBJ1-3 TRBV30 CAWQQGNTIYF TGTGCCTGGCAACAGGGAAACACCATATATTTT
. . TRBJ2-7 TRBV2 CASSDRGDEQYF TGTGCCAGCAGTGACAGGGGCGACGAGCAGTACTTC
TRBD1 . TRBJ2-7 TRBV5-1 CASSGGTGTYEQYF TGCGCCAGCAGCGGCGGGACAGGCACCTACGAGCAGTACTTC
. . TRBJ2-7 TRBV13 CASSLEGPKYF TGTGCCAGCAGCTTAGAGGGGCCAAAGTACTTC
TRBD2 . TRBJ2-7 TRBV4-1 CASSPKSGASSYEQYF TGCGCCAGCAGCCCCAAAAGCGGGGCCAGCTCCTACGAGCAGTACTTC
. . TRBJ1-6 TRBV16 CASSKGGSPLHF TGTGCCAGCAGCAAAGGGGGATCACCCCTCCACTTT
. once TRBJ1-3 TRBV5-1 CASSLGPSRTGNTIYF TGCGCCAGCAGCTTGGGTCCCTCAAGGACAGGAAACACCATATATTTT
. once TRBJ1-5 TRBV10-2 CASSDAKQPQHF TGCGCCAGCAGTGACGCCAAACAGCCCCAGCATTTT
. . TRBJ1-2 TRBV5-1 CASSPGPPAGIYGYTF TGCGCCAGCAGCCCGGGCCCCCCCGCGGGGATTTATGGCTACACCTTC
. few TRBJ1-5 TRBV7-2 CASSLDWGQPQHF TGTGCCAGCAGCTTAGACTGGGGTCAGCCCCAGCATTTT
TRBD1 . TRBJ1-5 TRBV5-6 CASSLTGAGNQPQHF TGTGCCAGCAGCTTGACAGGGGCGGGCAATCAGCCCCAGCATTTT
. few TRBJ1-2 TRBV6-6 CASSARGGDGNYGYTF TGTGCCAGCAGTGCGAGAGGAGGGGACGGAAACTATGGCTACACCTTC
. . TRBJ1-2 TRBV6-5 CASSYRGKGYTF TGTGCCAGCAGTTACAGGGGAAAGGGCTACACCTTC
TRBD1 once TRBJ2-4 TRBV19 CASSIEGARNIQYF TGTGCCAGTAGTATTGAGGGGGCGAGGAACATTCAGTACTTC
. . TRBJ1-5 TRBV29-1 CSVGGSNQPQHF TGCAGCGTTGGGGGAAGCAATCAGCCCCAGCATTTT
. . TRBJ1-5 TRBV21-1 CASTRQGADQPQHF TGTGCCAGCACCCGACAGGGGGCTGACCAGCCCCAGCATTTT
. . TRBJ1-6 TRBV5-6 CASSNIRRGISPLHF TGTGCCAGCAGCAATATCAGAAGGGGGATTTCACCCCTCCACTTT
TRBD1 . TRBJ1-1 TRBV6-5 CASSLTRGRTEAFF TGTGCCAGCAGTTTGACCAGGGGGCGAACTGAAGCTTTCTTT
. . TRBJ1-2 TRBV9 CASSVGLLGNGYTF TGTGCCAGCAGCGTAGGTCTTCTCGGGAATGGCTACACCTTC
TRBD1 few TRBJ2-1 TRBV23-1 CASSPGTANEQFF TGCGCCAGCAGCCCCGGGACAGCCAATGAGCAGTTCTTC
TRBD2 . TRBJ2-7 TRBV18 CASSPGLAGGAQYF TGTGCCAGCTCACCGGGACTAGCGGGGGGTGCGCAGTACTTC
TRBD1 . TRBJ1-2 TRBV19 CASSATGLVGYTF TGTGCCAGTAGTGCGACAGGGTTGGTCGGCTACACCTTC
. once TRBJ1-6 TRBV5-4 CASSLDLARPNSPLHF TGTGCCAGCAGCTTGGATTTGGCTCGACCTAATTCACCCCTCCACTTT
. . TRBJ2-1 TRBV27 CASRKHPGASGYNEQFF TGTGCCAGCAGGAAACACCCGGGGGCTAGCGGATACAATGAGCAGTTCTTC
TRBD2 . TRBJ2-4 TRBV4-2 CASSQVAGGKNIQYF TGTGCCAGCAGCCAAGTAGCGGGGGGGAAAAACATTCAGTACTTC
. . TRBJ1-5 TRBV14 CASGRSFSNQPQHF TGTGCCAGCGGGCGGAGTTTTAGCAATCAGCCCCAGCATTTT
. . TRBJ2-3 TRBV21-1 CASSIGPTSGVCTDTQYF TGTGCCAGCAGCATAGGCCCGACTAGCGGGGTGTGCACAGATACGCAGTATTTT
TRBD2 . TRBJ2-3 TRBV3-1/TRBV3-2 CASSQGPGGAGADTQYF TGTGCCAGCAGCCAAGGGCCCGGGGGGGCCGGAGCAGATACGCAGTATTTT
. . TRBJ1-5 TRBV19 CASSTQILPNQPQHF TGTGCCAGTAGTACACAGATACTCCCCAATCAGCCCCAGCATTTT
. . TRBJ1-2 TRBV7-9 CASSPSGGDYGYTF TGTGCCAGCAGCCCCTCGGGGGGGGACTATGGCTACACCTTC
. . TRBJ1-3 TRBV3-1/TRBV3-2 CASSQRGTYGNTIYF TGTGCCAGCAGCCAAAGAGGGACTTACGGAAACACCATATATTTT
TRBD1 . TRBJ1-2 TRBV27 CASSRQGASDGYTF TGTGCCAGCAGTCGACAGGGGGCGTCAGATGGCTACACCTTC
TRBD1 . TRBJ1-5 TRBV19 CASTSTGFGQPQHF TGTGCCAGTACCTCGACAGGGTTCGGTCAGCCCCAGCATTTT
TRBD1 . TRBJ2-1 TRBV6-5 CASSSRGPRSYNEQFF TGTGCCAGCAGTTCCAGGGGGCCCCGCTCCTACAATGAGCAGTTCTTC
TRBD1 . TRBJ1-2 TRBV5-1 CASSLGQGTYGYTF TGCGCCAGCAGCTTGGGACAGGGAACCTATGGCTACACCTTC
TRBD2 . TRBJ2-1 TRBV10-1 CASSAAGGDLNEQFF TGCGCCAGCAGTGCGGCGGGGGGGGACTTAAATGAGCAGTTCTTC
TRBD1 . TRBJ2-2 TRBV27 CASSLYSGGTGELFF TGTGCCAGCAGTTTGTACTCAGGGGGTACCGGGGAGCTGTTTTTT
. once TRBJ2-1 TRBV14 CASSQEWGNEQFF TGTGCCAGCAGCCAAGAATGGGGGAATGAGCAGTTCTTC
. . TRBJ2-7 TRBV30 CAWSIRQVGYYEQYF TGTGCCTGGAGCATCAGACAGGTCGGTTACTACGAGCAGTACTTC
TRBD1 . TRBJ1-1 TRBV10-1 CASSAQDRVFPEAFF TGCGCCAGCAGTGCCCAAGACAGGGTTTTTCCTGAAGCTTTCTTT
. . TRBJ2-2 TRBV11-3 CASSIGSYTGELFF TGTGCCAGTAGTATCGGGAGTTACACCGGGGAGCTGTTTTTT
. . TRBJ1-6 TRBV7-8 CASSSDWKNSPLHF TGTGCCAGCAGCTCCGACTGGAAAAATTCACCCCTCCACTTT
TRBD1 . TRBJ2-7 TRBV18 CASSPQGQGSYEQYF TGTGCCAGCTCCCCCCAGGGACAGGGTTCCTACGAGCAGTACTTC
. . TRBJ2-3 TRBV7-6 CASSLITRSTDTQYF TGTGCCAGCAGCTTAATTACGAGAAGCACAGATACGCAGTATTTT
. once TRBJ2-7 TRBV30 CAWSVSLSYEQYF TGTGCCTGGAGTGTTAGTCTGAGCTACGAGCAGTACTTC
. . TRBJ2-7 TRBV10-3 CAISDITATGSYEQYF TGTGCCATCAGTGATATTACTGCGACAGGCTCCTACGAGCAGTACTTC
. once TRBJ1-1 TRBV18 CASSPPRFDTEAFF TGTGCCAGCTCACCACCTCGATTTGACACTGAAGCTTTCTTT
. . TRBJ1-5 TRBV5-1 CASSLAPSNQPQHF TGCGCCAGCAGCTTGGCTCCGAGCAATCAGCCCCAGCATTTT
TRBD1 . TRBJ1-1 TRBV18 CASSPTGTGKMNTEAFF TGTGCCAGCTCACCTACCGGGACAGGGAAAATGAACACTGAAGCTTTCTTT
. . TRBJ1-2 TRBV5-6 CASSPGTFSFDYGYTF TGTGCCAGCAGCCCTGGGACATTTTCGTTTGATTATGGCTACACCTTC
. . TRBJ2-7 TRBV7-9 CASSPGGGPEYEQYF TGTGCCAGCAGTCCTGGGGGGGGGCCAGAATACGAGCAGTACTTC
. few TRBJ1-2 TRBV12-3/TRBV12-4 CASSFSGNYGYTF TGTGCCAGCAGTTTTAGCGGCAACTATGGCTACACCTTC
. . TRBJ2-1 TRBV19 CASRHARGYNEQFF TGTGCCAGTAGGCACGCTCGGGGCTACAATGAGCAGTTCTTC
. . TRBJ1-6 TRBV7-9 CASSPSVGGGRSYNSPLHF TGTGCCAGCAGCCCATCCGTGGGGGGTGGTCGCTCCTATAATTCACCCCTCCACTTT
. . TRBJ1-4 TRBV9 CASSVDAATNEKLFF TGTGCCAGCAGCGTAGACGCAGCAACTAATGAAAAACTGTTTTTT
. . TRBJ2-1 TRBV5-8 CASSLGLYNEQFF TGTGCCAGCAGCTTGGGGCTTTACAATGAGCAGTTCTTC
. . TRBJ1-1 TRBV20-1 CSARDQGKAFF TGCAGTGCTAGAGACCAGGGGAAAGCTTTCTTT